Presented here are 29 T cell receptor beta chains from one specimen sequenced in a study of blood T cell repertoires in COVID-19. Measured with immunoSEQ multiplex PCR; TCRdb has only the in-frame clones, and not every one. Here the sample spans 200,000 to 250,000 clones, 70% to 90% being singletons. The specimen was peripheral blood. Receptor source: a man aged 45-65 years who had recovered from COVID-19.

The CDR3 bases are TGTGCCAGCAGCTTGTCATCTAGCGGGGGCACAGATACGCAGTATTTT. Amino acids: CASSLSSSGGTDTQYF. The J gene is TRBJ2-3, the V gene TRBV5-5; 9 bases agree with TRBD2. V lost 1 base to trimming and J lost 1 base; unmatched junction nucleotides: 4. The germline V gene encodes CDR1 SGHKS and CDR2 YYEKEE (reference sequence). CDR3 length: 16 amino acids.

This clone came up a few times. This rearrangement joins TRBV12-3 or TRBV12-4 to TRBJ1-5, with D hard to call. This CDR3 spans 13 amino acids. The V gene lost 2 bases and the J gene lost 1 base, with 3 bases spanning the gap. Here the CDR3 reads CASSLSSNQPQHF. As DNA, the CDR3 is TGTGCCAGCAGTTTAAGCAGCAATCAGCCCCAGCATTTT.

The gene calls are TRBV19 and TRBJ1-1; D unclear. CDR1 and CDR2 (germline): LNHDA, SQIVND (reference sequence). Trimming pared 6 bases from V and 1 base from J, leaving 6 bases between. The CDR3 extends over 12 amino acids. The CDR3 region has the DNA TGTGCCAGTAGGGACTGGAACACTGAAGCTTTCTTT. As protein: CASRDWNTEAFF.

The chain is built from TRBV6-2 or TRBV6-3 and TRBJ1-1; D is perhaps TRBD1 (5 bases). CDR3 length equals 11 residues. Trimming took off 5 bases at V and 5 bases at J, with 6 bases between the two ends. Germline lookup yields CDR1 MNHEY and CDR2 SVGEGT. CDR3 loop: CASSQGTEAFF. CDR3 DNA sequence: TGTGCCAGCAGTCAGGGAACTGAAGCTTTCTTT.

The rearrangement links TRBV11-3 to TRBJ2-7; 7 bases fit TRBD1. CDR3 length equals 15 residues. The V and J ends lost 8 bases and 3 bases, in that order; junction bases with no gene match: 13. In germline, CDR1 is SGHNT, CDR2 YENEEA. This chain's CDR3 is CASVHRDSTVYEQYF. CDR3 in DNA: TGTGCCAGCGTCCACCGGGACAGTACGGTCTACGAGCAGTACTTC.

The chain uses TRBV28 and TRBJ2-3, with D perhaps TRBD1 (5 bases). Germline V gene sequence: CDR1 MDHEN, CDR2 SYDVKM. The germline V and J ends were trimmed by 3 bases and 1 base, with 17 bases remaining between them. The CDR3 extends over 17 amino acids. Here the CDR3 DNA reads TGTGCCAGCAGTTTGGGCATAGGGGTTTTTCGCACAGATACGCAGTATTTT. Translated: CASSLGIGVFRTDTQYF.

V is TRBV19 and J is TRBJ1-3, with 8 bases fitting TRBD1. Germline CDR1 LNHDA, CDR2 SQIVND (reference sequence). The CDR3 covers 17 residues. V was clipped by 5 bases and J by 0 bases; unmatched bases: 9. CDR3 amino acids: CASSARTGLSSGNTIYF. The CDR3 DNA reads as TGTGCCAGTAGTGCCCGGACAGGGCTATCCTCTGGAAACACCATATATTTT.

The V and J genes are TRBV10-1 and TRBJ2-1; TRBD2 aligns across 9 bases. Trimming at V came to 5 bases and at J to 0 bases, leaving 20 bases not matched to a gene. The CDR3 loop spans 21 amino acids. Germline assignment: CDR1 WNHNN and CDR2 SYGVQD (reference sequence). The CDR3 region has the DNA TGCGCCAGCAGTTTTTCCCTGGGGACTAGCAGATCTACCGGCTCCTACAATGAGCAGTTCTTC. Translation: CASSFSLGTSRSTGSYNEQFF.

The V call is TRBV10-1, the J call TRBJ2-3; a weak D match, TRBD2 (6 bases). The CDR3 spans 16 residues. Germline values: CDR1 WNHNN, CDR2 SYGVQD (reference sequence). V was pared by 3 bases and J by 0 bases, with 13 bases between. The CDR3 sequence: CASSDLGRGSTDTQYF. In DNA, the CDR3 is TGCGCCAGCAGTGACCTCGGGAGAGGAAGCACAGATACGCAGTATTTT.

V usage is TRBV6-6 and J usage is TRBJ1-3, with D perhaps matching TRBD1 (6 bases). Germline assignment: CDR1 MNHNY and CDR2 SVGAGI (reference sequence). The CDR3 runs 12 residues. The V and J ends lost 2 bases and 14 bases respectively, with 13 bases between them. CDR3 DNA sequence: TGTGCCAGCAGTTACGGGACACAGGCAGTATATTTT. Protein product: CASSYGTQAVYF.

CDR3 nucleotide sequence: TGTGCCAGCAGCTTGGCCTTCTCTGGGGCCAACGTCCTGACTTTC. Protein: CASSLAFSGANVLTF. The rearrangement uses TRBV5-6 and TRBJ2-6; D gene unclear. The germline CDR1 and CDR2 sequences are SGHDT and YYEEEE. Trimming stripped 0 bases from V and 0 bases from J, with 4 bases between. The CDR3 length is 15 residues.

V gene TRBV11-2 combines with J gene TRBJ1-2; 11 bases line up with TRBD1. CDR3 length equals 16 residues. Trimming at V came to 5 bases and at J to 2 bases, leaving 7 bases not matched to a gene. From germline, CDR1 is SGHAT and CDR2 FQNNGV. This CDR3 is CASSPRTGGLNYGYTF. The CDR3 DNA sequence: TGTGCCAGCAGCCCCAGGACAGGGGGCTTGAACTATGGCTACACCTTC.

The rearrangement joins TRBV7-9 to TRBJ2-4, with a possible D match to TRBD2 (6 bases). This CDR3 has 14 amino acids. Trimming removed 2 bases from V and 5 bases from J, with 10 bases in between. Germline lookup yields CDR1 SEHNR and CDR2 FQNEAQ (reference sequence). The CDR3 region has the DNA TGTGCCAGCAGCTTATCGGGAGTTCAAAACATTCAGTACTTC. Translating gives CASSLSGVQNIQYF.

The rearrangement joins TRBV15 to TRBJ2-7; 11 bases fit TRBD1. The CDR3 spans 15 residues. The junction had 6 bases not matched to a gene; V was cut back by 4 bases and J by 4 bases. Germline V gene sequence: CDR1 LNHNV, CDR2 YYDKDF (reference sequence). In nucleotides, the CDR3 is TGTGCCACCAGCATTTGGACAGGGGGCAGGTACGAGCAGTACTTC. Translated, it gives CATSIWTGGRYEQYF.

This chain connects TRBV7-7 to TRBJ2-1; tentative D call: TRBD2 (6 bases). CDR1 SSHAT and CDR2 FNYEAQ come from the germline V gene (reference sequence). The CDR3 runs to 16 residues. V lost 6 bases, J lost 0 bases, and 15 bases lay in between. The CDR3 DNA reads TGTGCCAGCAGTCCCAGGGAGGCCGGCTCCTACAATGAGCAGTTCTTC. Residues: CASSPREAGSYNEQFF.

CDR3 residues: CASSPQGVGSYEQYF. The CDR3 DNA is TGTGCCAGCTCACCACAGGGGGTCGGGTCCTACGAGCAGTACTTC. The gene calls are TRBV18 and TRBJ2-7; tentative D call: TRBD1 (6 bases). CDR3 length equals 15 residues. V lost 1 base and J 1 base, leaving 11 bases between the germline ends. Germline CDR1 is KGHSH and CDR2 is LQKENI. Combining the CDR3 with reference TRBV18 and TRBJ2-7 gives the whole variable domain NAGVMQNPRHLVRRRGQEARLRCSPMKGHSHVYWYRQLPEEGLKFMVYLQKENIIDESGMPKERFSAEFPKEGPSILRIQQVVRGDSAAYFCASSPQGVGSYEQYFGPGTRLTVT.

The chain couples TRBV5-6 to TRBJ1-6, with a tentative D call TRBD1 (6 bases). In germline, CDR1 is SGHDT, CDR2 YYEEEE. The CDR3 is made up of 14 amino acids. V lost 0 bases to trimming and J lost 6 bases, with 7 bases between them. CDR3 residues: CASSLGTVNSPLHF. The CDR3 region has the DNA TGTGCCAGCAGCTTGGGGACAGTTAATTCACCCCTCCACTTT.

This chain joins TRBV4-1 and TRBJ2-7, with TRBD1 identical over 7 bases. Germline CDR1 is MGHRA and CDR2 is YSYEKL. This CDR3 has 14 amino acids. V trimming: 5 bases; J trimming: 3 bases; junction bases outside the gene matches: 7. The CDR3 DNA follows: TGCGCCAGCAGCTTCGACAGGGCAGGCTACGAGCAGTACTTC. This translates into CASSFDRAGYEQYF.

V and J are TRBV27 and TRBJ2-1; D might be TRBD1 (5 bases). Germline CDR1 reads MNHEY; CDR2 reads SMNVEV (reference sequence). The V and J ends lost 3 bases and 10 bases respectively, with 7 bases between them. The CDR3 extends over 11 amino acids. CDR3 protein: CASSFWGEQFF. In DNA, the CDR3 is TGTGCCAGCAGTTTCTGGGGCGAGCAGTTCTTC.

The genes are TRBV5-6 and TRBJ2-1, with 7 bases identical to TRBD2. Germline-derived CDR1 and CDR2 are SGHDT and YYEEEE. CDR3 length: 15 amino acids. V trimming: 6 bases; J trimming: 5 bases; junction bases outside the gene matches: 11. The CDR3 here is CASTAPGLINNEQFF. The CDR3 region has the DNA TGTGCCAGCACCGCCCCGGGACTAATAAACAATGAGCAGTTCTTC.

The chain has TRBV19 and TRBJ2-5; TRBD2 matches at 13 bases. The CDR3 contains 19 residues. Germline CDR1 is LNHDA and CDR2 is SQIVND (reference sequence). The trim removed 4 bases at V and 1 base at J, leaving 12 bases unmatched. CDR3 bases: TGTGCCAGTAGTAAGGGGGGGGTCGGACTAGCGGGAGTCCAAGAGACCCAGTACTTC. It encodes CASSKGGVGLAGVQETQYF.

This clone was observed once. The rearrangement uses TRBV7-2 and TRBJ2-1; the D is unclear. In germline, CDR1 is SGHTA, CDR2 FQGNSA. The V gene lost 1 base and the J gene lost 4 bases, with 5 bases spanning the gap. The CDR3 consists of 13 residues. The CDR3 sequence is CASSLVRYNEQFF. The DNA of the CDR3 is TGTGCCAGCAGCTTAGTACGGTACAATGAGCAGTTCTTC.

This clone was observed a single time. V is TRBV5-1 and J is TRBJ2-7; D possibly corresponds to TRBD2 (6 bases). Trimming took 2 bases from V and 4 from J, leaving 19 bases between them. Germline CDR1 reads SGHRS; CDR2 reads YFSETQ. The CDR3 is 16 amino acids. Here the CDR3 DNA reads TGCGCCAGCAGCTTAACGGGAGACCCCGGGTTTTACGAGCAGTACTTC. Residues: CASSLTGDPGFYEQYF.

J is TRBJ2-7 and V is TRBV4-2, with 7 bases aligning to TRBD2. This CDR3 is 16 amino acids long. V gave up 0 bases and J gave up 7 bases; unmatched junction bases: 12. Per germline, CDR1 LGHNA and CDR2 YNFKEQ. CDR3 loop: CASSQELSGAAGEQYF. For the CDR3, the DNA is TGTGCCAGCAGCCAAGAATTGAGCGGGGCCGCGGGGGAGCAGTACTTC.

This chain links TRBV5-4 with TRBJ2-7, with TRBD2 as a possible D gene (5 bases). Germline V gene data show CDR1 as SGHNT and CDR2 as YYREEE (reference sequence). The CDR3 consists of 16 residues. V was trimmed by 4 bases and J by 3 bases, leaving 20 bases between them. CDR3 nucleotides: TGTGCCAGCAGCCGGGGTGGCGGGTTAGGGAACTACGAGCAGTACTTC. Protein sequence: CASSRGGGLGNYEQYF. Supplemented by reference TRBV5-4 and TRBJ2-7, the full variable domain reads ETGVTQSPTHLIKTRGQQVTLRCSSQSGHNTVSWYQQALGQGPQFIFQYYREEENGRGNFPPRFSGLQFPNYSSELNVNALELDDSALYLCASSRGGGLGNYEQYFGPGTRLTVT.

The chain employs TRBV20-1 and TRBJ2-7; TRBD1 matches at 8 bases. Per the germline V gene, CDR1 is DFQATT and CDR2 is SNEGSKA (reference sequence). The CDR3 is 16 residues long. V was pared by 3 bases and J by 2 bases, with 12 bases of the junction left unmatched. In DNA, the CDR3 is TGCAGTGCTAGTCCGACCCAGGGGGCCGGGACCTACGAGCAGTACTTC. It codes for CSASPTQGAGTYEQYF.

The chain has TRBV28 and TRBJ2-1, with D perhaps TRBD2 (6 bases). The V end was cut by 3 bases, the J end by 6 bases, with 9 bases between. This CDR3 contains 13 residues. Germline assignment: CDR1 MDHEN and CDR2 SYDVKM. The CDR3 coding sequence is TGTGCCAGCAGTTTCTCGGGGGTCAATGAGCAGTTCTTC. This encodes CASSFSGVNEQFF.

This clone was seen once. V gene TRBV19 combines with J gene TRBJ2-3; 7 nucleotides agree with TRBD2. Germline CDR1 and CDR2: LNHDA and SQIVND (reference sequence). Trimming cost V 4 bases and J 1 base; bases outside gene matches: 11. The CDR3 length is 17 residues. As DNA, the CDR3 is TGTGCCAGTAGTACCCCCGGACTAGTCACTGGCACAGATACGCAGTATTTT. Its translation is CASSTPGLVTGTDTQYF.

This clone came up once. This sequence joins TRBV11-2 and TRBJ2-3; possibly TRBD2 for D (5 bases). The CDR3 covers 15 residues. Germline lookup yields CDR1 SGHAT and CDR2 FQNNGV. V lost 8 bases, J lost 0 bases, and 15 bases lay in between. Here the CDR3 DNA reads TGTGCCAGCTCACGGGGAGATGCTAGCACAGATACGCAGTATTTT. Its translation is CASSRGDASTDTQYF.